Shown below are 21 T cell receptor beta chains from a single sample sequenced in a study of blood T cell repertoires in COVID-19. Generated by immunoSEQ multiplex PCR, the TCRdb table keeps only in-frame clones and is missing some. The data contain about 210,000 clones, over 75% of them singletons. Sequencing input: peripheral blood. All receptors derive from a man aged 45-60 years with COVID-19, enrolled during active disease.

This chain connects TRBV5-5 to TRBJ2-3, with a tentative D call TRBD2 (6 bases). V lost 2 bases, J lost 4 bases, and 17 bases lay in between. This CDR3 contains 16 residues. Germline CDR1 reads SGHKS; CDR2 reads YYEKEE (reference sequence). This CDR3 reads CASSFQVRGYPDTQYF. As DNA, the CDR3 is TGTGCCAGCAGCTTTCAAGTTCGGGGGTACCCAGATACGCAGTATTTT.

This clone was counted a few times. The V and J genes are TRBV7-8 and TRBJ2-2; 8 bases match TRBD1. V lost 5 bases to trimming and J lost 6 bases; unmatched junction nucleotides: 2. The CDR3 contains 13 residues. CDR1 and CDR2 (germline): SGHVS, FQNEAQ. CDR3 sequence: CASSKTGAGELFF. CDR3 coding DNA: TGTGCCAGCAGCAAGACAGGGGCCGGGGAGCTGTTTTTT. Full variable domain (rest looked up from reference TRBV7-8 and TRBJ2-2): GAGVSQSPRYKVAKRGQDVALRCDPISGHVSLFWYQQALGQGPEFLTYFQNEAQLDKSGLPSDRFFAERPEGSVSTLKIQRTQQEDSAVYLCASSKTGAGELFFGEGSRLTVL.

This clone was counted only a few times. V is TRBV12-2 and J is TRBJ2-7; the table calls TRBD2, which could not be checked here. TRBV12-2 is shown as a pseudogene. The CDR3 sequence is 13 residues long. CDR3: CASRIPQGGEQYF. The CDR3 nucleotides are TGTGCAAGTCGCATTCCCCAGGGAGGAGAGCAGTACTTC.

The CDR3 sequence is CASSLTGGINEQFF. CDR3 coding DNA: TGTGCCAGCAGCTTGACAGGGGGCATCAATGAGCAGTTCTTC. This chain connects TRBV5-4 to TRBJ2-1; TRBD1 aligns across 9 bases. V lost 1 base, J lost 6 bases, and 2 bases stayed unmatched. Germline lookup yields CDR1 SGHNT and CDR2 YYREEE (reference sequence). The CDR3 spans 14 residues.

For the CDR3, the DNA is TGCGCCAGCAGCTTGGAAGGACTTCTTAGGACCTCCGGGGAGCTGTTTTTT. The encoded protein is CASSLEGLLRTSGELFF. This chain connects TRBV5-1 to TRBJ2-2; D may be TRBD2 (5 bases). From germline, CDR1 is SGHRS and CDR2 YFSETQ. Trimming took off 0 bases at V and 6 bases at J, with 18 bases between the two ends. This CDR3 has 17 amino acids.

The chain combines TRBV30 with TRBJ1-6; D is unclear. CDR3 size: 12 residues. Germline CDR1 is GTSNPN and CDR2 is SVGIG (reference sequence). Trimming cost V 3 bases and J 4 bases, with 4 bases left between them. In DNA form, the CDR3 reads TGTGCCTGGAGCTCTTATAATTCACCCCTCCACTTT. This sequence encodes CAWSSYNSPLHF. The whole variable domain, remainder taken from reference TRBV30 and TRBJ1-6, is SQTIHQWPATLVQPVGSPLSLECTVEGTSNPNLYWYRQAAGRGLQLLFYSVGIGQISSEVPQNLSASRPQDRQFILSSKKLLLSDSGFYLCAWSSYNSPLHFGNGTRLTVT.

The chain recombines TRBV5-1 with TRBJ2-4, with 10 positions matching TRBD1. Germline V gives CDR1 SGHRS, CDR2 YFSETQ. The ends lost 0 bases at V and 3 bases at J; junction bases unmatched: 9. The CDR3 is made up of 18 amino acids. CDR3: CASSLGSGTGAGKNIQYF. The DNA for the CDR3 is TGCGCCAGCAGCTTGGGGTCCGGGACAGGGGCTGGCAAAAACATTCAGTACTTC.

CDR3 region: CSAVDRNTIYF. DNA for the CDR3: TGCAGTGCTGTGGACAGAAACACCATATATTTT. This chain uses TRBV20-1 with TRBJ1-3; a weak D match, TRBD1 (5 bases). This CDR3 is built from 11 residues. Trimming removed 5 bases at V and 5 bases at J, with 7 bases between. Germline CDR1 is DFQATT and CDR2 is SNEGSKA (reference sequence).

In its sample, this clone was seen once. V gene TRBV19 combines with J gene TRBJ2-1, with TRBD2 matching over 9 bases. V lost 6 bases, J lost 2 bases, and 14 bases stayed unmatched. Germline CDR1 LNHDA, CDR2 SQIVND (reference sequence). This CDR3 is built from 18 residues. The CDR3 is CASRATDAGGQPYNEQFF. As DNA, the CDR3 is TGTGCCAGTAGGGCAACAGATGCGGGGGGGCAGCCCTACAATGAGCAGTTCTTC.

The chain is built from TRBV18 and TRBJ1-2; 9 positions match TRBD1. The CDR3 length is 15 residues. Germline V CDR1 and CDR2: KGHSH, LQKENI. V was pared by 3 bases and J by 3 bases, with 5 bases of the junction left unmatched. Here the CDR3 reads CASSPPDRGYYGYTF. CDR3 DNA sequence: TGTGCCAGCTCACCCCCGGACAGGGGCTACTATGGCTACACCTTC.

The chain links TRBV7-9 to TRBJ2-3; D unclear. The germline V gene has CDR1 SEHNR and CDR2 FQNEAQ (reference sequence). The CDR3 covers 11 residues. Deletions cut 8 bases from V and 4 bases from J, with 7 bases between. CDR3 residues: CASASADTQYF. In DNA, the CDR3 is TGTGCCAGCGCGTCGGCAGATACGCAGTATTTT. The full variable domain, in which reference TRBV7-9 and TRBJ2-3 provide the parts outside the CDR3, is DTGVSQNPRHKITKRGQNVTFRCDPISEHNRLYWYRQTLGQGPEFLTYFQNEAQLEKSRLLSDRFSAERPKGSFSTLEIQRTEQGDSAMYLCASASADTQYFGPGTRLTVL.

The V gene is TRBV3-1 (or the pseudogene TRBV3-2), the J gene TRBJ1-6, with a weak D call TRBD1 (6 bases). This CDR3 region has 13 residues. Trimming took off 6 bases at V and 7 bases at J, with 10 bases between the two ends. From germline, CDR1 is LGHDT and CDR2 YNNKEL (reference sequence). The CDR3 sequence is CASRTRGNSPLHF. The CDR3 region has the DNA TGTGCCAGCAGGACCAGGGGAAATTCACCCCTCCACTTT.

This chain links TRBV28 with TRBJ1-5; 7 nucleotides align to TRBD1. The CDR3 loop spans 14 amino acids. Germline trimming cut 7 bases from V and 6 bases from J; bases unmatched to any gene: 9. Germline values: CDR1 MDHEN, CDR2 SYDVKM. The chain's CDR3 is CASTTDRARQPQHF. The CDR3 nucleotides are TGTGCCAGCACGACAGACAGGGCGCGTCAGCCCCAGCATTTT.

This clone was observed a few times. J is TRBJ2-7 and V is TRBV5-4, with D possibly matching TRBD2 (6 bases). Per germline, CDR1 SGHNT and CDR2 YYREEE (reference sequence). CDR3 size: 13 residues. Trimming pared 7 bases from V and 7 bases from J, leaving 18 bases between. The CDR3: CASGWEGTGEQYF. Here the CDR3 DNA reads TGTGCCAGCGGGTGGGAAGGGACTGGAGAGCAGTACTTC.

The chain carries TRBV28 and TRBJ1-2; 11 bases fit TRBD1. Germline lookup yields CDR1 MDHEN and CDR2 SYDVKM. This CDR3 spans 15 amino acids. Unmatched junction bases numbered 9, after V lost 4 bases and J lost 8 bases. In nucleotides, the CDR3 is TGTGCCAGCAGTTCTCGGACAGGGGGCGCGGGAGGCTACACCTTC. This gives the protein CASSSRTGGAGGYTF.

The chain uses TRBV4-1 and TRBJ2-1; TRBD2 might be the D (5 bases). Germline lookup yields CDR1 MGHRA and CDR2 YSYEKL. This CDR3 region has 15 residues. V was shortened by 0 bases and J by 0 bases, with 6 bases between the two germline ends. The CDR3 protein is CASSQEGSSYNEQFF. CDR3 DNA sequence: TGCGCCAGCAGCCAAGAGGGGAGCTCCTACAATGAGCAGTTCTTC.

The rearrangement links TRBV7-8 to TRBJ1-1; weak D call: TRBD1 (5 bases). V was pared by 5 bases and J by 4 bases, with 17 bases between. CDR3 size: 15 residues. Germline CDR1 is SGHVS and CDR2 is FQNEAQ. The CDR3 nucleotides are TGTGCCAGCAGCCTACTACAGGAAGTGTTCACTGAAGCTTTCTTT. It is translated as CASSLLQEVFTEAFF.

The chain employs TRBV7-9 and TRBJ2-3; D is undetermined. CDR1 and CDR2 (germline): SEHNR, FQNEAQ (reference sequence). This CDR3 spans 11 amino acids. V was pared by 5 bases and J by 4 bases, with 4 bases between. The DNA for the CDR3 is TGTGCCAGCAGCCCCGCAGATACGCAGTATTTT. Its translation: CASSPADTQYF.

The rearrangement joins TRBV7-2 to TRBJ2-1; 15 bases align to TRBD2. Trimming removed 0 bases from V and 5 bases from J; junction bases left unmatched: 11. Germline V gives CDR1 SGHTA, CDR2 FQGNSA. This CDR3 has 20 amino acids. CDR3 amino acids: CASSLAYGLAGGPFNNEQFF. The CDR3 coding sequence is TGTGCCAGCAGCTTAGCCTACGGACTAGCGGGGGGGCCGTTTAACAATGAGCAGTTCTTC.

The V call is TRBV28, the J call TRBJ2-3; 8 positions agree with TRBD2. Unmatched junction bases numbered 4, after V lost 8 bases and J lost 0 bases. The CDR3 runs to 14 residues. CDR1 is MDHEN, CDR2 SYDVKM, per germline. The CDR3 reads CASGLAGSTDTQYF. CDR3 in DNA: TGTGCCAGCGGGTTAGCGGGGAGCACAGATACGCAGTATTTT. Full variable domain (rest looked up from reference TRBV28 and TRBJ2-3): DVKVTQSSRYLVKRTGEKVFLECVQDMDHENMFWYRQDPGLGLRLIYFSYDVKMKEKGDIPEGYSVSREKKERFSLILESASTNQTSMYLCASGLAGSTDTQYFGPGTRLTVL.

DNA for the CDR3: TGTGCCAGCAGAGGGAGAGGGTACAATGAGCAGTTCTTC. As protein: CASRGRGYNEQFF. V and J are TRBV12-3 or TRBV12-4 and TRBJ2-1; possible D gene TRBD2, 5 bases. The V gene lost 6 bases and the J gene lost 4 bases, with 10 bases spanning the gap. The CDR3 contains 13 residues.